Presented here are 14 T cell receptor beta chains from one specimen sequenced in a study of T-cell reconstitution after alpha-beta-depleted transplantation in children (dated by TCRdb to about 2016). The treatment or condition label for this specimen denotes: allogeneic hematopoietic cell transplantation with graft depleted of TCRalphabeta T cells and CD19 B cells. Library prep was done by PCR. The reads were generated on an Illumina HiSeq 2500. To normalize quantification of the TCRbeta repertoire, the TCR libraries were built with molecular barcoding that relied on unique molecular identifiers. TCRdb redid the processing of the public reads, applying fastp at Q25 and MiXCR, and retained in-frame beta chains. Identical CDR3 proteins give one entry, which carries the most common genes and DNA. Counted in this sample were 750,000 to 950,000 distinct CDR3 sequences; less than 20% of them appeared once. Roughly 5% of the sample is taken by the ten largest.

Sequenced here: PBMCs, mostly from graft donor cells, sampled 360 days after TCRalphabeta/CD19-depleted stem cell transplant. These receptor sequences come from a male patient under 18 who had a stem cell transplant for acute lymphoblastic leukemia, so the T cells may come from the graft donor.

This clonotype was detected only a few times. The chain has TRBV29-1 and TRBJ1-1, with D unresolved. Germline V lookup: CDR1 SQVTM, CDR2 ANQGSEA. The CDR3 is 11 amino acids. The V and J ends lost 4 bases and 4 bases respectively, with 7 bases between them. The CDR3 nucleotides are TGCAGCGTTGGAAGGGCCACTGAAGCTTTCTTT. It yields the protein CSVGRATEAFF.

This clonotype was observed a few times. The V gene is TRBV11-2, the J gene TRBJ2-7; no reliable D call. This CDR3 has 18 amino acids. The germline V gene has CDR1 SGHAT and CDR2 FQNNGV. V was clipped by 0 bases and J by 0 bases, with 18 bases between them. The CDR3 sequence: CASSLDQIMAVPSYEQYF. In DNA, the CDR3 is TGTGCCAGCAGCTTAGACCAGATTATGGCGGTCCCCTCCTACGAGCAGTACTTC. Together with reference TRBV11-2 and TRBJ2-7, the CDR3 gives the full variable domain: EAGVAQSPRYKIIEKRQSVAFWCNPISGHATLYWYQQILGQGPKLLIQFQNNGVVDDSQLPKDRFSAERLKGVDSTLKIQPAKLEDSAVYLCASSLDQIMAVPSYEQYFGPGTRLTVT.

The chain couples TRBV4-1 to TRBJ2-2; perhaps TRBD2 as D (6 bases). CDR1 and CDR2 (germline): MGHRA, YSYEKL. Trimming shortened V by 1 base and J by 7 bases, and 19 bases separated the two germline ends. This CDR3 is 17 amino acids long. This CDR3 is CASSQVQSLARNGELFF. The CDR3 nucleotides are TGCGCCAGCAGCCAAGTTCAAAGTCTAGCGAGAAACGGGGAGCTGTTTTTT.

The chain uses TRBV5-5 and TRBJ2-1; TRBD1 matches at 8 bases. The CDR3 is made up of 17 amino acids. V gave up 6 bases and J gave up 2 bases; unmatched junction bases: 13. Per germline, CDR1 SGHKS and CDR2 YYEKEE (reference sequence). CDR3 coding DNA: TGTGCCAGCACCAAACTTTTCGGGACAGGAACCTACAATGAGCAGTTCTTC. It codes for CASTKLFGTGTYNEQFF.

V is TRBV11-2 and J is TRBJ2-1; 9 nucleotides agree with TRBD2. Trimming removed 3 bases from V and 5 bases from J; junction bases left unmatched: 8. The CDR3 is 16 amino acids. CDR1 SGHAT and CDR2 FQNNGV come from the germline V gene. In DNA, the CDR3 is TGTGCCAGCAGCTTCAGGGGCGGGAGGGCCGACAATGAGCAGTTCTTC. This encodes CASSFRGGRADNEQFF.

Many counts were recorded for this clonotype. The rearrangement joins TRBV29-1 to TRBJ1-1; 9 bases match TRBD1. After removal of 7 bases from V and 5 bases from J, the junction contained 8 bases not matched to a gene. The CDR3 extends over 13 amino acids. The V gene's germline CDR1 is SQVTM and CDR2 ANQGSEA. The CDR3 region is CSASGTGRTEAFF. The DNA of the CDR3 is TGCAGCGCCTCCGGGACAGGGAGGACTGAAGCTTTCTTT.

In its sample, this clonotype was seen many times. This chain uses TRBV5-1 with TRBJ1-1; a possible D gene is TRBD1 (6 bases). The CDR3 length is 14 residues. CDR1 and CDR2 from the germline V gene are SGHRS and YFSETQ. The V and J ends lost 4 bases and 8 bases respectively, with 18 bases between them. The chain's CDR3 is CASSQTTGRKEAFF. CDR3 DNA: TGCGCCAGCAGCCAGACAACAGGGCGAAAGGAAGCTTTCTTT. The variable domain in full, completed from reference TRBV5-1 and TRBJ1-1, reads KAGVTQTPRYLIKTRGQQVTLSCSPISGHRSVSWYQQTPGQGLQFLFEYFSETQRNKGNFPGRFSGRQFSNSRSEMNVSTLELGDSALYLCASSQTTGRKEAFFGQGTRLTVV.

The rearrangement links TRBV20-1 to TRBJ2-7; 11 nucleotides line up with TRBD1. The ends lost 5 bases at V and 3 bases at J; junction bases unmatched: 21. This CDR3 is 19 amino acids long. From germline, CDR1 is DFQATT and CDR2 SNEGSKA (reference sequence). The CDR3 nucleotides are TGCAGTGCTCATGGACAGGGGGCTAGAGAGTTGGTGAACCTCTACGAGCAGTACTTC. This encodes CSAHGQGARELVNLYEQYF.

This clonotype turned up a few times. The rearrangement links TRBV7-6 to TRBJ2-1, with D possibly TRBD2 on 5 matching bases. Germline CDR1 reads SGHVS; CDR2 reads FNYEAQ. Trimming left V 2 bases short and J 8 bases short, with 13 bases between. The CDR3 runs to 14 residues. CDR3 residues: CASSLRESNDEQFF. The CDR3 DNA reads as TGTGCCAGCAGCTTAAGGGAGAGTAATGATGAGCAGTTCTTC.

The CDR3, as DNA: TGCAGTGCTACCTCGACACTAGATCAGCCCCAGCATTTT. Protein: CSATSTLDQPQHF. The chain links TRBV20-1 to TRBJ1-5; D remains ambiguous. V was cut by 4 bases and J by 5 bases, with 12 bases left in between. The germline V gene has CDR1 DFQATT and CDR2 SNEGSKA (reference sequence). The CDR3 is 13 amino acids.

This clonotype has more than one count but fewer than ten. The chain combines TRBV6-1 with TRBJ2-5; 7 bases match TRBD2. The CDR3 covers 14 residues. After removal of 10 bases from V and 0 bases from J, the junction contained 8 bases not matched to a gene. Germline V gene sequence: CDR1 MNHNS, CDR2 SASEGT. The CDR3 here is CATKVGGYQETQYF. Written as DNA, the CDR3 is TGTGCCACCAAGGTGGGGGGGTACCAAGAGACCCAGTACTTC.

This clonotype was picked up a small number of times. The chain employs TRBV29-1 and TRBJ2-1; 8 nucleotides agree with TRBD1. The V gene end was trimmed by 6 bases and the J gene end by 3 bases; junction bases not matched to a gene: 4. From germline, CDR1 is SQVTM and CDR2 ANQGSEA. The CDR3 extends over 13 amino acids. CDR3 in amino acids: CSVTGVLYNEQFF. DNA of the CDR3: TGCAGCGTGACAGGGGTACTCTACAATGAGCAGTTCTTC.

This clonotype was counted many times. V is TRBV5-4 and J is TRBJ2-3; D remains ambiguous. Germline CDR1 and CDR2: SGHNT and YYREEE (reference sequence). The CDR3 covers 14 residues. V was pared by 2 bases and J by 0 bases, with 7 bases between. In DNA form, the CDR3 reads TGTGCCAGCAGCTTTTCACGGAGCACAGATACGCAGTATTTT. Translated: CASSFSRSTDTQYF.

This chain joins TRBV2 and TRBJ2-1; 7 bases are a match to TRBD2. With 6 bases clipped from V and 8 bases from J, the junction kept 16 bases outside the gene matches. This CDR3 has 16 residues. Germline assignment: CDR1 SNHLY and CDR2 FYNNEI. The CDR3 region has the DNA TGTGCCAGCAGAGGGAGGGGAGGACCCCCCTATGATGAGCAGTTCTTC. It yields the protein CASRGRGGPPYDEQFF. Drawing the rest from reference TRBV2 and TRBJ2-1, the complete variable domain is EPEVTQTPSHQVTQMGQEVILRCVPISNHLYFYWYRQILGQKVEFLVSFYNNEISEKSEIFDDQFSVERPDGSNFTLKIRSTKLEDSAMYFCASRGRGGPPYDEQFFGPGTRLTVL.